A single sample gave rise to the 30 T cell receptor beta chains below, sequenced in a study of T-cell reconstitution after alpha-beta-depleted transplantation in children. A library of TCRbeta sequences, prepared with unique molecular identifiers, was generated. TCRdb reanalysed the PCR reads using MiXCR and keeps one entry per CDR3 protein. The sample holds about 260,000 distinct CDR3 sequences, around 8% seen once. The starting material was PBMCs, mostly from graft donor cells, obtained 180 days after TCRalphabeta/CD19-depleted stem cell transplant. The source of these receptors is a male patient younger than 18 who had a stem cell transplant for acute lymphoblastic leukemia, so the T cells may come from the graft donor.

This clonotype appeared many times. The final CDR3 position lacks the conserved phenylalanine or tryptophan, pointing to a likely read error. This chain uses TRBV12-3 or TRBV12-4 with TRBJ2-7; perhaps TRBD1 as D (6 bases). V lost 5 bases, J lost 0 bases, and 11 bases lay in between. The CDR3 sequence is 14 residues long. The CDR3 nucleotides are TGTGCCAGCAGTGTCGGGACACCCTCCTACGAGCAGTACTCC. Translation: CASSVGTPSYEQYS.

This clonotype was counted at least ten times. The CDR3 sequence is CASSLRDRGQQYF. The CDR3 DNA is TGTGCCAGCAGTCTCCGGGACAGGGGGCAGCAGTACTTC. The rearrangement links TRBV12-3 or TRBV12-4 to TRBJ2-7; 12 nucleotides line up with TRBD1. The CDR3 runs 13 residues. The J segment lost 8 bases and the V segment lost 5 bases, leaving 4 bases of the junction unmatched.

In its sample, this clonotype was seen many times. This chain links TRBV12-3 or TRBV12-4 with TRBJ2-1; 7 positions agree with TRBD2. The junction had 10 bases not matched to a gene; V was cut back by 5 bases and J by 6 bases. The CDR3 totals 15 residues. DNA for the CDR3: TGTGCCAGCAGTCCCCTGCGCGGGAGTAGCAATGAGCAGTTCTTC. Translated, it gives CASSPLRGSSNEQFF.

This clonotype appeared many times. The gene calls are TRBV20-1 and TRBJ2-5; D not resolved. This CDR3 is built from 18 residues. V was shortened by 0 bases and J by 5 bases, with 25 bases between the two germline ends. Germline CDR1 and CDR2: DFQATT and SNEGSKA (reference sequence). Here the CDR3 reads CSARDHNVRRYDRETQYF. In DNA, the CDR3 is TGCAGTGCTAGAGATCATAATGTGCGAAGGTACGACCGGGAGACCCAGTACTTC.

This clonotype was seen many times. The chain joins TRBV3-1 to TRBJ1-2; D is possibly TRBD1 (5 bases). Between the trimmed V and J ends, which lost 3 bases and 8 bases, there was a span of 16 bases. The CDR3 has 14 amino acids. Germline V lookup: CDR1 LGHDT, CDR2 YNNKEL (reference sequence). CDR3 sequence (DNA): TGTGCCAGCAGCCACGGGCGGGGCCCTGGGGGCTACACCTTC. It codes for CASSHGRGPGGYTF. The entire variable domain, with the rest obtained from reference TRBV3-1 and TRBJ1-2, is as follows: DTAVSQTPKYLVTQMGNDKSIKCEQNLGHDTMYWYKQDSKKFLKIMFSYNNKELIINETVPNRFSPKSPDKAHLNLHINSLELGDSAVYFCASSHGRGPGGYTFGSGTRLTVV.

On this clonotype: This may be a read error: a much more frequent sequence differs by one nucleotide. The J gene is TRBJ2-7, the V gene TRBV28, with D hard to call. The CDR3 runs 11 residues. Germline CDR1 and CDR2: MDHEN and SYDVKM. CDR3 coding DNA: TGTGCCAGCAGTCATTACTACGACCAGTACTTC. Translating gives CASSHYYDQYF.

This clonotype occurred many times. The V and J genes are TRBV4-1 and TRBJ1-3, with a tentative D call TRBD1 (6 bases). Deletions cut 6 bases from V and 4 bases from J, with 16 bases between. This CDR3 is built from 15 residues. Germline CDR1 reads MGHRA; CDR2 reads YSYEKL. CDR3 in amino acids: CASRATGIRGNTIYF. The CDR3 region has the DNA TGCGCCAGCAGAGCCACAGGGATAAGGGGAAACACCATATATTTT.

This clonotype was seen ten or more times. The V call is TRBV7-6, the J call TRBJ1-2, with no clear D. The CDR3 extends over 13 amino acids. The V end lost 0 bases, the J end lost 6 bases, and 8 bases lay between the germline ends. CDR1 is SGHVS and CDR2 is FNYEAQ in the germline V gene. CDR3 residues: CASSLAHRDGYTF. As DNA, the CDR3 is TGTGCCAGCAGCTTAGCCCATAGGGATGGCTACACCTTC.

Many counts were recorded for this clonotype. This chain connects TRBV27 to TRBJ1-2; 7 nucleotides line up with TRBD1. The CDR3 loop spans 16 amino acids. Germline V gives CDR1 MNHEY, CDR2 SMNVEV (reference sequence). V trimming: 4 bases; J trimming: 6 bases; junction bases outside the gene matches: 14. CDR3 region: CASSWGQPMRGNGYTF. The CDR3, as DNA: TGTGCCAGCAGTTGGGGACAGCCTATGAGAGGGAATGGCTACACCTTC.

There are many counts of this clonotype. V usage is TRBV6-5 and J usage is TRBJ2-7; D is perhaps TRBD1 (6 bases). V shed 4 bases and J shed 0 bases, with 10 bases lying between them. Germline CDR1 and CDR2: MNHEY and SVGAGI. The CDR3 runs 14 residues. This CDR3 is CASSWGPGSYEQYF. Here the CDR3 DNA reads TGTGCCAGCAGTTGGGGGCCTGGCTCCTACGAGCAGTACTTC.

Notes on this clonotype: A much larger clone sits a single nucleotide away, making a read error possible. V is TRBV27 and J is TRBJ1-1; D possibly corresponds to TRBD1 (5 bases). This CDR3 is built from 13 residues. The germline gives CDR1 MNHEY, CDR2 SMNVEV (reference sequence). Trimming removed 2 bases from V and 4 bases from J, with 8 bases in between. The CDR3 bases are TGTGCCAGCAGTTTACTCGGGGGCACTGAAGCTTTCTTT. Its protein product is CASSLLGGTEAFF.

This clonotype was counted ten times or more. The chain uses TRBV12-3 or TRBV12-4 and TRBJ1-1; D is ambiguous. The length of the CDR3 is 15 residues. V lost 5 bases to trimming and J lost 1 base, with 14 bases between them. The CDR3 is CASSLRRIWNTEAFF. In DNA, the CDR3 is TGTGCCAGCAGTCTCCGACGGATATGGAACACTGAAGCTTTCTTT.

This clonotype is a singleton in its sample. Just one base apart from a much larger clone, this may be a read error. The genes are TRBV20-1 and TRBJ1-1; TRBD1 matches 8 bases. Germline V lookup: CDR1 DFQATT, CDR2 SNEGSKA (reference sequence). J lost 5 bases, V lost 5 bases, and 10 bases had no gene match. This CDR3 region has 14 residues. CDR3 region: CSAEQGGLGTEAFF. The CDR3 DNA reads as TGCAGTGCTGAACAGGGGGGGCTCGGAACTGAAGCTTTCTTT.

This clonotype came up many times. The CDR3 DNA is TGTGCCAGCAGCTCGACAGGAGTTGAGCAGTTCTTC. Translation gives CASSSTGVEQFF. The chain combines TRBV7-8 with TRBJ2-1, with a tentative D call TRBD1 (6 bases). Trimming took off 4 bases at V and 9 bases at J, with 10 bases between the two ends. This CDR3 spans 12 amino acids. Germline V gene lookup returns CDR1 SGHVS and CDR2 FQNEAQ.

The sample holds many counts of this clonotype. The rearrangement links TRBV18 to TRBJ1-5; TRBD1 matches 8 bases. The trim removed 6 bases at V and 3 bases at J, leaving 7 bases unmatched. Germline assignment: CDR1 KGHSH and CDR2 LQKENI. The length of the CDR3 is 15 residues. CDR3 in DNA: TGTGCCAGCTCCCTAATGGACAGGGACAATCAGCCCCAGCATTTT. Translation: CASSLMDRDNQPQHF.

This clonotype was seen repeatedly, ten times or more. The CDR3 DNA is TGTGCCAGCAGCTTAGTAGGGCTAGCGGGAAGATACGAGCAGTACTTC. This encodes CASSLVGLAGRYEQYF. The chain uses TRBV11-2 and TRBJ2-7; 9 bases line up with TRBD2. Losses at the gene ends were 1 base for V and 4 bases for J; bases not matched to a gene: 8. The CDR3 has 16 residues. Looked up from germline, CDR1 is SGHAT and CDR2 is FQNNGV.

This clonotype showed up many times. The genes are TRBV20-1 and TRBJ2-7, with 7 positions matching TRBD1. Germline CDR1 DFQATT, CDR2 SNEGSKA (reference sequence). The CDR3 runs to 13 residues. Trimming removed 6 bases from V and 0 bases from J; junction bases left unmatched: 5. CDR3 in DNA: TGCAGTGCCCCCGGACAGGCCTCCTACGAGCAGTACTTC. Translated: CSAPGQASYEQYF.

The J gene is TRBJ1-3, the V gene TRBV7-3; 7 nucleotides agree with TRBD1. CDR1 is SGHTA and CDR2 is FQGTGA in the germline V gene. The CDR3 extends over 16 amino acids. The J segment lost 0 bases and the V segment lost 3 bases, leaving 5 bases of the junction unmatched. The CDR3 DNA reads as TGTGCCAGCAGCTTGGGAGGGACAGTCTCTGGAAACACCATATATTTT. It yields the protein CASSLGGTVSGNTIYF.

This clonotype was picked up many times. V is TRBV3-1 and J is TRBJ2-7; D is perhaps TRBD2 (5 bases). Germline-derived CDR1 and CDR2 are LGHDT and YNNKEL (reference sequence). Trimming removed 2 bases at V and 1 base at J, with 9 bases between. The CDR3 sequence is 14 residues long. The CDR3 DNA reads TGTGCCAGCAGCCAATCCCCGGGGTCCTACGAGCAGTACTTC. The encoded protein is CASSQSPGSYEQYF.

About this clonotype: It may be a read error: a sequence one base away is much more abundant. It is likely a read error, because the conserved phenylalanine at the end of the CDR3 is missing. V and J are TRBV15 and TRBJ2-5, with 7 bases aligning to TRBD1. The CDR3 extends over 14 amino acids. With V trimmed by 4 bases and J by 3 bases, 5 bases remained unmatched. Looked up from germline, CDR1 is LNHNV and CDR2 is YYDKDF (reference sequence). CDR3 residues: CATSNDDREETQYY. As DNA, the CDR3 is TGTGCCACCAGCAACGATGACAGGGAAGAGACCCAGTACTAC.

This clonotype was observed many times. This rearrangement joins TRBV11-2 to TRBJ2-5; 7 positions match TRBD2. The CDR3 spans 14 residues. The germline V gene has CDR1 SGHAT and CDR2 FQNNGV. The ends lost 3 bases at V and 5 bases at J; junction bases unmatched: 6. CDR3 DNA sequence: TGTGCCAGCAGCTTGCGGACTAGGGACGAGACCCAGTACTTC. It specifies CASSLRTRDETQYF.

This clonotype was observed at least ten times. The chain employs TRBV3-1 and TRBJ2-7; possible D gene TRBD1, 6 bases. The germline V and J ends were trimmed by 4 bases and 0 bases, with 10 bases remaining between them. The CDR3 is made up of 14 amino acids. The germline V gene encodes CDR1 LGHDT and CDR2 YNNKEL (reference sequence). CDR3 amino acids: CASSRGTISYEQYF. The CDR3 DNA reads as TGTGCCAGCAGCCGAGGGACAATCTCCTACGAGCAGTACTTC.

This clonotype was recorded at least ten times. This sequence joins TRBV24-1 and TRBJ2-3; D ambiguous. Germline V CDR1 and CDR2: KGHDR, SFDVKD. The CDR3 runs 11 residues. CDR3 protein: CAAGPGDTQYF. For the CDR3, the DNA is TGTGCGGCAGGCCCGGGAGATACGCAGTATTTT.

This clonotype was observed many times. The chain joins TRBV9 to TRBJ2-5; D may be TRBD1 or TRBD2 (6 bases each). Germline V gene lookup returns CDR1 SGDLS and CDR2 YYNGEE. Between the trimmed V and J ends, which lost 6 bases and 5 bases, there was a span of 20 bases. This CDR3 has 15 residues. The CDR3 sequence is CASTPGLITGETQYF. The DNA for the CDR3 is TGTGCCAGCACTCCGGGACTCATCACAGGGGAGACCCAGTACTTC.

The genes are TRBV27 and TRBJ2-4; D might be TRBD1 (5 bases). The CDR3 length is 15 residues. V lost 2 bases and J lost 6, with 14 bases in between. Per the germline V gene, CDR1 is MNHEY and CDR2 is SMNVEV (reference sequence). Written as DNA, the CDR3 is TGTGCCAGCAGTTTAATAAGGGGCGCCGCAAACATTCAGTACTTC. This gives the protein CASSLIRGAANIQYF.

This clonotype showed up many times. The chain links TRBV6-1 to TRBJ2-1; 11 bases fit TRBD2. The length of the CDR3 is 16 residues. V dropped 6 bases and J dropped 8; count of bases not matched to a gene: 12. Per the germline V gene, CDR1 is MNHNS and CDR2 is SASEGT. The CDR3 nucleotides are TGTGCCAGCAGCCACCGACCTACTAGCGGGAGTGATGAGCAGTTCTTC. As protein: CASSHRPTSGSDEQFF.

This clonotype was recorded many times. This sequence joins TRBV24-1 and TRBJ1-2; D is ambiguous. CDR3 length: 12 amino acids. The germline V and J ends were trimmed by 0 bases and 7 bases, with 5 bases remaining between them. CDR1 KGHDR and CDR2 SFDVKD come from the germline V gene. The CDR3 nucleotides are TGTGCCACCAGTGATTTGCGGAGTGGCTACACCTTC. Its protein product is CATSDLRSGYTF.

This clonotype was detected many times. This chain joins TRBV5-1 and TRBJ2-4, with 9 bases aligning to TRBD1. V was clipped by 4 bases and J by 6 bases; unmatched bases: 2. The CDR3 has 13 amino acids. CDR1 is SGHRS and CDR2 is YFSETQ in the germline V gene. CDR3 in amino acids: CASSTGQGNIQYF. In DNA form, the CDR3 reads TGCGCCAGCAGCACGGGACAGGGAAACATTCAGTACTTC.

This clonotype has ten or more counts. The CDR3, as DNA: TGTGCCAGCACCGTGGCTAGCGGGAGCAATGAGCAGTTCTTC. Its protein is CASTVASGSNEQFF. The chain links TRBV3-1 to TRBJ2-1; 10 nucleotides agree with TRBD2. Trimming removed 7 bases from V and 6 bases from J; junction bases left unmatched: 6. In germline, CDR1 is LGHDT, CDR2 YNNKEL (reference sequence). The CDR3 totals 14 residues.

A word on this clonotype: A much larger clone is a single base away; this may be a read error. V usage is TRBV6-2 or TRBV6-3 and J usage is TRBJ2-4, with 8 positions matching TRBD1. CDR3 length equals 18 residues. CDR1 and CDR2 (germline): MNHEY, SVGEGT. CDR3 sequence reads: CASSYGGRRTGTKNTQYF. DNA for the CDR3: TGTGCCAGCAGTTACGGGGGAAGAAGGACAGGGACCAAAAACACTCAGTACTTC.